The T cell receptor (beta chain) described here comes from a study of T cells in Graves' hyperthyroidism and ophthalmopathy. J gave up 0 bases and V 5 bases, and 9 bases lay outside the gene matches. Germline V lookup: CDR1 SNHLY, CDR2 FYNNEI. The CDR3 extends over 17 amino acids. This clonotype was recorded many times. Researchers amplified the TCR beta CDR3 regions from RNA transcripts. With the HTBI primer set, the TCR CDR3 went through a first round of RT-PCR. MiXCR was run by TCRdb on the multiplex PCR reads, yielding one entry per CDR3 protein. Of hundreds of thousands of distinct CDR3 sequences listed, 14% are singletons.

The chain links TRBV2 to TRBJ2-3; TRBD2 aligns across 9 bases. The sequencing input was blood. This sequence originates from a woman younger than 35 with Graves' hyperthyroidism. The CDR3 spells CASSLEASGISTDTQYF. DNA of the CDR3: TGTGCCAGCAGTTTGGAGGCTAGCGGGATCAGCACAGATACGCAGTATTTT.